This record covers a single T cell receptor beta chain. The source of the sample is a study of blood T cell repertoires in COVID-19. Study at large: PBMCs, B-cell-depleted T cells, or T cells were the source of the cDNA or gDNA that made up the material.

Per the study methods: Amplification of reference gene primers provided the estimated nucleated cell counts. Profiling relied on immunoSEQ multiplex PCR, and the TCRdb table lists in-frame clones only, not all of them. V and J calls and clone size follow that table, whereas D and trimming were derived from the DNA. The sample contains 60,000 to 75,000 clones, roughly 86% of which appear only once. Sequenced material: peripheral blood. This TCR was sampled from a woman aged 60-75 years with acute or convalescent COVID-19.

CDR3 sequence: CASSSRGEETQYF. The CDR3 nucleotides are TGCGCCAGCAGCTCCAGGGGGGAAGAGACCCAGTACTTC. The chain recombines TRBV5-1 with TRBJ2-5, with D possibly matching TRBD1 (7 bases). CDR1 and CDR2 (germline): SGHRS, YFSETQ. CDR3 size: 13 residues. V was cut by 3 bases and J by 3 bases, with 9 bases left in between.